One and the same sample provided the 10 T cell receptor beta chains below, sequenced in a study of OX40 agonist ivuxolimab in advanced cancers. Measured with immunoSEQ multiplex PCR; TCRdb has only the in-frame clones, and not every one. The data hold some 50,000 clones, with 75% to 85% observed a single time. The material sequenced was CD4+ or CD8+ T cells sorted from blood, taken in a trial of the OX40 agonist ivuxolimab. These receptor sequences come from an adult with an advanced solid tumor such as melanoma, head and neck, liver or kidney cancer.

This chain joins TRBV7-6 and TRBJ2-2; the D is unclear. The germline V gene encodes CDR1 SGHVS and CDR2 FNYEAQ. Trimming took off 0 bases at V and 4 bases at J, with 9 bases between the two ends. The CDR3 consists of 15 residues. The CDR3 loop is CASSLAYDGTGELFF. The CDR3 DNA sequence: TGTGCCAGCAGCTTAGCTTATGACGGCACCGGGGAGCTGTTTTTT.

This chain uses TRBV7-9 with TRBJ1-5, with D perhaps TRBD1 (6 bases). The germline gives CDR1 SEHNR, CDR2 FQNEAQ (reference sequence). The ends were cut back, 4 bases at V and 2 bases at J, with 12 bases in the middle. The CDR3 loop spans 15 amino acids. CDR3 protein: CASSSGVGGNQPQHF. The CDR3, as DNA: TGTGCCAGCAGCTCAGGGGTCGGGGGCAATCAGCCCCAGCATTTT.

V is TRBV19 and J is TRBJ2-1, with TRBD2 as a possible D gene (7 bases). The CDR3 contains 15 residues. V was trimmed by 6 bases and J by 8 bases, leaving 20 bases between them. Per germline, CDR1 LNHDA and CDR2 SQIVND (reference sequence). The CDR3 loop is CASSRLGGGVYEQFF. Here the CDR3 DNA reads TGTGCCAGTAGCCGATTAGGGGGAGGGGTGTATGAGCAGTTCTTC.

The genes are TRBV29-1 and TRBJ2-7; 7 bases are shared with TRBD1. Trimming took 3 bases from V and 7 from J; bases not matched to a gene: 15. There are 15 residues in the CDR3. Per the germline V gene, CDR1 is SQVTM and CDR2 is ANQGSEA. The chain's CDR3 is CSVERRYRGMGEQYF. CDR3 DNA sequence: TGCAGCGTTGAGAGGAGGTACAGGGGAATGGGGGAGCAGTACTTC.

This chain links TRBV7-2 with TRBJ2-2; 8 bases match TRBD1. Germline-derived CDR1 and CDR2 are SGHTA and FQGNSA. Unmatched junction bases numbered 6, after V lost 5 bases and J lost 1 base. There are 16 residues in the CDR3. CDR3 loop: CASSQTGVGNTGELFF. The DNA for the CDR3 is TGTGCCAGCAGCCAGACAGGGGTAGGGAACACCGGGGAGCTGTTTTTT.

The gene calls are TRBV28 and TRBJ1-2; possible D gene TRBD1, 5 bases. Germline V gene data show CDR1 as MDHEN and CDR2 as SYDVKM. The CDR3 contains 12 residues. Trimming removed 6 bases at V and 4 bases at J, with 9 bases between. The CDR3 DNA reads as TGTGCCAGCAGAGAGGGGTCCTATGGCTACACCTTC. This sequence encodes CASREGSYGYTF.

This chain connects TRBV10-2 to TRBJ1-1; D is possibly TRBD1 (5 bases). Germline V CDR1 and CDR2: WSHSY, SAAADI. The ends were cut back, 3 bases at V and 5 bases at J, with 19 bases in the middle. The CDR3 is 16 residues long. CDR3 nucleotides: TGCGCCAGCAGTGATCCCCCCATCTGGGGGAGGACTGAAGCTTTCTTT. It translates to CASSDPPIWGRTEAFF.

CDR3 sequence: CASRGAGNIQYF. The CDR3 region has the DNA TGTGCCAGCAGAGGGGCCGGAAACATTCAGTACTTC. The genes are TRBV6-6 and TRBJ2-4, with D tentatively TRBD1 (5 bases). The CDR3 sequence is 12 residues long. The germline CDR1 and CDR2 sequences are MNHNY and SVGAGI (reference sequence). Trimming left V 6 bases short and J 6 bases short, with 9 bases between.

The gene calls are TRBV19 and TRBJ1-1; unclear D gene. Germline V gives CDR1 LNHDA, CDR2 SQIVND (reference sequence). Trimming removed 2 bases at V and 1 base at J, with 11 bases between. This CDR3 spans 15 amino acids. This chain's CDR3 is CASSILGLENTEAFF. CDR3 DNA sequence: TGTGCCAGTAGTATACTAGGGCTGGAGAACACTGAAGCTTTCTTT.

CDR3 amino acids: CASSIPGQGRSGANVLTF. Here the CDR3 DNA reads TGTGCCAGTAGTATTCCGGGACAGGGCCGCTCTGGGGCCAACGTCCTGACTTTC. The chain couples TRBV19 to TRBJ2-6; 9 nucleotides align to TRBD1. This CDR3 comprises 18 residues. Germline V gives CDR1 LNHDA, CDR2 SQIVND (reference sequence). With 3 bases clipped from V and 0 bases from J, the junction kept 6 bases outside the gene matches. Full variable domain (outside the CDR3, taken from reference TRBV19 and TRBJ2-6): DGGITQSPKYLFRKEGQNVTLSCEQNLNHDAMYWYRQDPGQGLRLIYYSQIVNDFQKGDIAEGYSVSREKKESFPLTVTSAQKNPTAFYLCASSIPGQGRSGANVLTFGAGSRLTVL.